Described below is a single TCR beta chain sequence and its context. Its antigen is not known. The primer mix had 60 Vbeta and 13 Jbeta primers. TCRdb keeps only in-frame clones here, not all; method: immunoSEQ multiplex PCR. The sample holds approximately 110,000 clones; about 70% are singletons and the top ten take approximately 4.1%. The sample is drawn from a study of cytomegalovirus exposure and HLA in healthy donors. The overall study: An analysis done earlier identified 100 million to 140 million unique TCR beta sequences from 190 million or so T cells. Study-wide results and limits: Available immune exposure information covered CMV serostatus only. Common viral pathogens were later found to be apparently linked to several of the most significant clusters.

V gave up 3 bases and J gave up 4 bases, with 16 bases separating them. CDR3 length: 15 amino acids. Germline assignment: CDR1 SGDLS and CDR2 YYNGEE. Donors consisted of healthy bone marrow donors. This chain links TRBV9 with TRBJ1-2; possibly TRBD1 for D (6 bases). The origin of this receptor is a woman in her thirties or forties in good health and CMV-seronegative. The specimen sequenced was PBMCs. CDR3 loop: CASSDHRAAGYGYTF. CDR3 nucleotide sequence: TGTGCCAGCAGCGATCACAGGGCAGCTGGCTATGGCTACACCTTC.